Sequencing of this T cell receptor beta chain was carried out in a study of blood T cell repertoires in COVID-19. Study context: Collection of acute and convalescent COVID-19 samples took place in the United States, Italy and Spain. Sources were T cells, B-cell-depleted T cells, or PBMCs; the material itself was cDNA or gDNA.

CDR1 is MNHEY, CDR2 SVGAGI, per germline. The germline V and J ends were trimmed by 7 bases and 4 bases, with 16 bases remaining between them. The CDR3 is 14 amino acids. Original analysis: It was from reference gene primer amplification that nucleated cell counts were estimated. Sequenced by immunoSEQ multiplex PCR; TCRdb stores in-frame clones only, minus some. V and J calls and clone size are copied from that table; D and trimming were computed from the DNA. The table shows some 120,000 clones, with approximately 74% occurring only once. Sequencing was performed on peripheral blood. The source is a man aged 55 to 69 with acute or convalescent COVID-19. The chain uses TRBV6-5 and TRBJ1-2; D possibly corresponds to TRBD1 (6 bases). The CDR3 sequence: CASIRGPRGYGYTF. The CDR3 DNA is TGTGCCAGCATCAGGGGCCCTAGGGGCTATGGCTACACCTTC.